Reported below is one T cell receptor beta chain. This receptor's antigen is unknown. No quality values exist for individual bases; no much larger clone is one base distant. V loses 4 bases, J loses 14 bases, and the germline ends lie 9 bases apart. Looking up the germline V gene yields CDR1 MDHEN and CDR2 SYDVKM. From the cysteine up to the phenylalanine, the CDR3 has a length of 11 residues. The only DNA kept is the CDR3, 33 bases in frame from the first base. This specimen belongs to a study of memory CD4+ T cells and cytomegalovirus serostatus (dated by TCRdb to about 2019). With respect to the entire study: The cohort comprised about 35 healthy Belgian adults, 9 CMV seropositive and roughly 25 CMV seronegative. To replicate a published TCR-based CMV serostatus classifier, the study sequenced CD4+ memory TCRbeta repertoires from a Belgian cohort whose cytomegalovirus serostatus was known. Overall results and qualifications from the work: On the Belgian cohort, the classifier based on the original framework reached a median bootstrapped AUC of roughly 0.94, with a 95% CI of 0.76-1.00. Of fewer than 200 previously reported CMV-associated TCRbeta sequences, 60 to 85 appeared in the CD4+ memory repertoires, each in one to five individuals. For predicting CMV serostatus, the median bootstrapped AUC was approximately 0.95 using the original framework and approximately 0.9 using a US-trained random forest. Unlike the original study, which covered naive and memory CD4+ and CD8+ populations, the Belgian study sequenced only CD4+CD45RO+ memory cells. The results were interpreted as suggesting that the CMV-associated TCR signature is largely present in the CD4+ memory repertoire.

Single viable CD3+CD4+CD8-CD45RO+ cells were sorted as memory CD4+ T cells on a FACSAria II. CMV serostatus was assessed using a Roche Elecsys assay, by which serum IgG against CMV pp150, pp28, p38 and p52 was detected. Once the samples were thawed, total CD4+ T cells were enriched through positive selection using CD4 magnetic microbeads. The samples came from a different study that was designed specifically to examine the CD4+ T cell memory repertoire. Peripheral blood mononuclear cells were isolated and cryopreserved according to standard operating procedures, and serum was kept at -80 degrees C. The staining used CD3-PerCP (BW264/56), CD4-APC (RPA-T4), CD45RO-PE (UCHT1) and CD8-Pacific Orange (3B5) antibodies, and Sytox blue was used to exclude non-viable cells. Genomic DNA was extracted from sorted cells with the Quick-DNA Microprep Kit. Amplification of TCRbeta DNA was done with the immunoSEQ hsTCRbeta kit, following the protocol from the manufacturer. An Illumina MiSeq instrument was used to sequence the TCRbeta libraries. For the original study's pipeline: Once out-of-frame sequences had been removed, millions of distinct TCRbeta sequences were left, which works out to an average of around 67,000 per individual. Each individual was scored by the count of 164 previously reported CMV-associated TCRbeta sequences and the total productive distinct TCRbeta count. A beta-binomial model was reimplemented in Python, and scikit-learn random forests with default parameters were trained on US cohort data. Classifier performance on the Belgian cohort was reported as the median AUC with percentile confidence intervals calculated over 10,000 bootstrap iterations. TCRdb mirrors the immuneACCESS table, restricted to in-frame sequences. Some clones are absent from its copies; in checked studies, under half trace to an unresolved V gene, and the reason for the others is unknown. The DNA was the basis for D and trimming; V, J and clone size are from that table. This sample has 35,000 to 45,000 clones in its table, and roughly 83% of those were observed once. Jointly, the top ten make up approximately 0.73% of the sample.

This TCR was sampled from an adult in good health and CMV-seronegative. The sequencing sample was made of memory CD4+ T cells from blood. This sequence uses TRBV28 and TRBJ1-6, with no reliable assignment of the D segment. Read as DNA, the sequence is TGTGCCAGCAGTTCGCCCGCGGCCCTCCACTTT. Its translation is CASSSPAALHF. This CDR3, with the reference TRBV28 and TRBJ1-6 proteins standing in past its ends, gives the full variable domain DVKVTQSSRYLVKRTGEKVFLECVQDMDHENMFWYRQDPGLGLRLIYFSYDVKMKEKGDIPEGYSVSREKKERFSLILESASTNQTSMYLCASSSPAALHFGNGTRLTVT.